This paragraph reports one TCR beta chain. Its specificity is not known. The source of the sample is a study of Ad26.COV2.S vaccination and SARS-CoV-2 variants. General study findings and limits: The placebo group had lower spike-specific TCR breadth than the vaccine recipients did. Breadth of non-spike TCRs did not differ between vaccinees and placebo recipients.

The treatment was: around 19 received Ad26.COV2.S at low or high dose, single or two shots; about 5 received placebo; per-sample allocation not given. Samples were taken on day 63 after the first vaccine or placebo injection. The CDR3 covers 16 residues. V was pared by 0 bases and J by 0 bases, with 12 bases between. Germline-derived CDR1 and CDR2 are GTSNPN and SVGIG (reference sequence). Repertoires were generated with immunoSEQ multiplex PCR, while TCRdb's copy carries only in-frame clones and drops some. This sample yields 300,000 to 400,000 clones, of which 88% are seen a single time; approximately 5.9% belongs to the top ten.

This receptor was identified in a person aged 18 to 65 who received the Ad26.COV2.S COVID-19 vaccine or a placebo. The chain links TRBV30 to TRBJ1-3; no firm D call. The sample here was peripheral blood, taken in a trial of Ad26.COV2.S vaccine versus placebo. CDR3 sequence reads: CAWSVPRATSGNTIYF. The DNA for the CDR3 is TGTGCCTGGAGTGTACCGAGGGCGACCTCTGGAAACACCATATATTTT. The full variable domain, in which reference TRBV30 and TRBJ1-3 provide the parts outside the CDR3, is SQTIHQWPATLVQPVGSPLSLECTVEGTSNPNLYWYRQAAGRGLQLLFYSVGIGQISSEVPQNLSASRPQDRQFILSSKKLLLSDSGFYLCAWSVPRATSGNTIYFGEGSWLTVV.